The rows below give T cell receptor beta chains drawn from one sample of a study of identical twins. One entry per CDR3 protein results from TCRdb running MiXCR on the 5' RACE reads. The table lists about 390,000 distinct CDR3 sequences, approximately 10% of them singletons. Sequencing was done on a sample of naive T cells sorted from blood. These TCRs come from a woman aged 45-60 years in good health. Both conserved end residues are part of each CDR3. The order of the fields is clone size, D gene, J gene, V gene, CDR3 DNA, CDR3 protein. D genes are given only for firm matches. The size entry is marked missing in some rows and otherwise reads once, few, many or a size class.

size: few
D: TRBD1
J: TRBJ2-1
V: TRBV7-7
DNA: TGTGCTAGCAGCTCTCACAGGGGGAACAATGAGCAGTTCTTC
CDR3: CASSSHRGNNEQFF

size: many
D: .
J: TRBJ2-3
V: TRBV20-1
DNA: TGCAGTGCTAGCGCCCCTGAAGGGTTCCCAGATACGCAGTATTTT
CDR3: CSASAPEGFPDTQYF

size: .
D: .
J: TRBJ2-1
V: TRBV14
DNA: TGTGCCAGCAGCCAAGAGAAGGGTGCGTACAATGAGCAGTTCTTC
CDR3: CASSQEKGAYNEQFF

size: .
D: .
J: TRBJ2-3
V: TRBV23-1
DNA: TGCGCCAGCAGAAACAGGGAGTATGGACTGGAAGATACGCAGTATTTT
CDR3: CASRNREYGLEDTQYF

size: .
D: .
J: TRBJ2-2
V: TRBV4-1
DNA: TGCGCCAGCAGCCAAGACGTTGGGTGGGAGCTGTTTTTT
CDR3: CASSQDVGWELFF

size: many
D: .
J: TRBJ1-6
V: TRBV29-1
DNA: TGCAGCGTAGCCGGGACGGAGAATTCACCCCTCCACTTT
CDR3: CSVAGTENSPLHF

size: .
D: .
J: TRBJ2-7
V: TRBV6-2/TRBV6-3
DNA: TGTGCCAGCAGTTCTACAGGGATGAGCGAGCAGTACTTC
CDR3: CASSSTGMSEQYF

size: many
D: TRBD1
J: TRBJ2-7
V: TRBV4-1
DNA: TGCGCCAGCAGCCCCCAGACCGGGACAGGTCCCTACGAGCAGTACTTC
CDR3: CASSPQTGTGPYEQYF

size: many
D: .
J: TRBJ2-5
V: TRBV29-1
DNA: TGCAGCGTTGACGAAGAGACCCAGTACTTC
CDR3: CSVDEETQYF

size: .
D: TRBD2
J: TRBJ2-1
V: TRBV20-1
DNA: TGCATCGGGGGCCAGGCGGGAGGGGTGGACAATGAGCAGTTCTTC
CDR3: CIGGQAGGVDNEQFF

size: many
D: .
J: TRBJ2-1
V: TRBV12-3/TRBV12-4
DNA: TGTGCCAGCAGTTTTATTACGTCTCAGGGTCGCTCCTACAATGAGCAGTTCTTC
CDR3: CASSFITSQGRSYNEQFF

size: many
D: TRBD1
J: TRBJ1-1
V: TRBV15
DNA: TGTGCCACCAGCAGATTAACCGGGACAGGGGAGAACACTGAAGCTTTCTTT
CDR3: CATSRLTGTGENTEAFF

size: .
D: TRBD2
J: TRBJ2-1
V: TRBV7-8
DNA: TGTGCCAGCAGCTTAGTTCCTAGCGGGGACTCCTACAATGAGCAGTTCTTC
CDR3: CASSLVPSGDSYNEQFF

size: many
D: .
J: TRBJ1-2
V: TRBV2
DNA: TGTGCCAGCAGCCCCTGGGGGGATGGCTACACCTTC
CDR3: CASSPWGDGYTF

size: few
D: TRBD2
J: TRBJ2-1
V: TRBV7-9
DNA: TGTGCCAGCAGCTTAGGCGATGCGGGAGGGCCTGGTGAGCAGTTCTTC
CDR3: CASSLGDAGGPGEQFF

size: .
D: .
J: TRBJ1-6
V: TRBV4-1
DNA: TGCGCCAGCAGCCAAGTTACGGGAAATAATTCACCCCTCCACTTT
CDR3: CASSQVTGNNSPLHF

size: .
D: TRBD1
J: TRBJ2-2
V: TRBV12-3/TRBV12-4
DNA: TGTGCCAGCAGTTTGGGGAGTTGGACAGGGAGGTTAAACACCGGGGAGCTGTTTTTT
CDR3: CASSLGSWTGRLNTGELFF

size: many
D: .
J: TRBJ2-7
V: TRBV11-2
DNA: TGTGCCAGCAGCTTCGGAGGGGGCCCCTACGAGCAGTACTTC
CDR3: CASSFGGGPYEQYF

size: few
D: TRBD1
J: TRBJ2-3
V: TRBV10-1
DNA: TGCGCCAGCGGCCCAACAGGGGCTAGCACAGATACGCAGTATTTT
CDR3: CASGPTGASTDTQYF

size: few
D: TRBD1
J: TRBJ1-5
V: TRBV24-1
DNA: TGTGCCACCAGTGACCCTCCTGGGACAGGTCGGTCCGAGGCCCAGCATTTT
CDR3: CATSDPPGTGRSEAQHF

size: many
D: TRBD1
J: TRBJ1-5
V: TRBV7-9
DNA: TGTGCCAGCAGCTTTGGGACAGCTAGCAATCAGCCCCAGCATTTT
CDR3: CASSFGTASNQPQHF

size: few
D: .
J: TRBJ1-1
V: TRBV20-1
DNA: TGCAGTGCTAGAGACCCGGAAGGGAGGGGTGAAGCTTTCTTT
CDR3: CSARDPEGRGEAFF

size: .
D: TRBD1
J: TRBJ1-6
V: TRBV28
DNA: TGTGCCAGCAGTAGTAGGGGGGCACCGGGACAGAATTTGCGATGGAATTCACCCCTCCACTTT
CDR3: CASSSRGAPGQNLRWNSPLHF

size: few
D: .
J: TRBJ2-7
V: TRBV5-4
DNA: TGTGCCAGCAGCTTGGGACACCGATTACATGAGCAGTACTTC
CDR3: CASSLGHRLHEQYF

size: .
D: TRBD2
J: TRBJ2-1
V: TRBV29-1
DNA: TGCAGCGTTCTAATACTAGCGGGAAACAATGAGCAGTTCTTC
CDR3: CSVLILAGNNEQFF

size: many
D: .
J: TRBJ1-1
V: TRBV5-1
DNA: TGCGCCAGCAGCTTGGTTGACGACACTGAAGCTTTCTTT
CDR3: CASSLVDDTEAFF

size: many
D: .
J: TRBJ2-1
V: TRBV20-1
DNA: TGCGGCCCCGCGTCGAACAATGAGCAGTTCTTC
CDR3: CGPASNNEQFF

size: .
D: .
J: TRBJ2-1
V: TRBV27
DNA: TGTGCCAGCAACAGGGACGGGGGATACAATGAGCAGTTCTTC
CDR3: CASNRDGGYNEQFF

size: few
D: .
J: TRBJ2-2
V: TRBV6-5
DNA: TGTGCCACCTCAATTCGGACCGGGGAGCTGTTTTTT
CDR3: CATSIRTGELFF

size: many
D: .
J: TRBJ2-1
V: TRBV27
DNA: TGTGCCAGCAGTTTCAGGAGAAACGATGAGCAGTTCTTC
CDR3: CASSFRRNDEQFF

size: few
D: TRBD1
J: TRBJ2-4
V: TRBV6-5
DNA: TGTGCCAGCAGTTTTACCGGGACAGGGATTAAAAACATTCAGTACTTC
CDR3: CASSFTGTGIKNIQYF

size: .
D: TRBD2
J: TRBJ2-1
V: TRBV29-1
DNA: TGCAGCGTTAGCGGGAGTGGGTACAATGAGCAGTTCTTC
CDR3: CSVSGSGYNEQFF

size: few
D: TRBD2
J: TRBJ2-5
V: TRBV5-1
DNA: TGCGCCAGCAGCGGACTAGCGGGAATCCAAGAGACCCAGTACTTC
CDR3: CASSGLAGIQETQYF

size: .
D: .
J: TRBJ1-1
V: TRBV5-1
DNA: TGCGCCAGCAGGTCCCCGGAAGGGGGTATGAACACTGAAGCTTTCTTT
CDR3: CASRSPEGGMNTEAFF

size: many
D: .
J: TRBJ2-1
V: TRBV12-3/TRBV12-4
DNA: TGTGCCAGCAGTTTACGGGAGCGGCAGTTCTTC
CDR3: CASSLRERQFF

size: many
D: TRBD2
J: TRBJ2-1
V: TRBV5-1
DNA: TGCGCCAGCAGCTGGTTTAGCGGGAGGGGACCCAATGAGCAGTTCTTC
CDR3: CASSWFSGRGPNEQFF

size: .
D: TRBD2
J: TRBJ2-3
V: TRBV20-1
DNA: TGCAGTGCTAGACTAGCGGGAGTAGCAGATACGCAGTATTTT
CDR3: CSARLAGVADTQYF

size: few
D: .
J: TRBJ1-2
V: TRBV12-3/TRBV12-4
DNA: TGTGCCAGCAGCCTTACGCAGGGAGAGGATGGCTACACCTTC
CDR3: CASSLTQGEDGYTF

size: many
D: TRBD2
J: TRBJ2-3
V: TRBV5-1
DNA: TGCGCCAGCAGCGCCTTCGGGACTAGGACTGATAGCACAGATACGCAGTATTTT
CDR3: CASSAFGTRTDSTDTQYF

size: many
D: TRBD1
J: TRBJ1-4
V: TRBV20-1
DNA: TGCAGTGCTAGAAATTCAGGGGGGGAGAATGAAAAACTGTTTTTT
CDR3: CSARNSGGENEKLFF

size: few
D: TRBD2
J: TRBJ2-7
V: TRBV27
DNA: TGTGCCAGCGGTGACCAGCGGGAAACCTACGAGCAGTACTTC
CDR3: CASGDQRETYEQYF

size: many
D: .
J: TRBJ2-1
V: TRBV12-3/TRBV12-4
DNA: TGTGCCAGCAGCTTGAAAAATGAGCAGTTCTTC
CDR3: CASSLKNEQFF

size: many
D: .
J: TRBJ2-7
V: TRBV5-1
DNA: TGCGCCAGCAGCTTCGGACAGCAATGGTCCTACGAGCAGTACTTC
CDR3: CASSFGQQWSYEQYF

size: many
D: .
J: TRBJ2-2
V: TRBV20-1
DNA: TGCAGTGCCCCGGGCAGCGGTAACACCGGGGAGCTGTTTTTT
CDR3: CSAPGSGNTGELFF

size: few
D: TRBD2
J: TRBJ2-7
V: TRBV5-1
DNA: TGCGCCAGCAGCGAAGAAGCGGGAGTGGGCTACGAGCAGTACTTC
CDR3: CASSEEAGVGYEQYF

size: .
D: TRBD1
J: TRBJ2-2
V: TRBV12-3/TRBV12-4
DNA: TGTGCCAGCAGTACCCCGGGACAGGGGAAAAGGAACACCGGGGAGCTGTTTTTT
CDR3: CASSTPGQGKRNTGELFF